Listed here are 8 T cell receptor beta chains from one sample, sequenced in a study of blood T cell repertoires in COVID-19. The repertoire was sequenced with immunoSEQ multiplex PCR; TCRdb's copy has only in-frame clones and lacks some. Of 270,000 or so clones listed, approximately 90% are singletons. Sequenced material: PBMCs or T cells enriched from blood (not recorded which). These TCRs come from a man aged 40-49 years who had been exposed to COVID-19.

This clone was counted a single time. The chain employs TRBV4-3 and TRBJ2-1; 12 bases agree with TRBD2. J lost 6 bases, V lost 1 base, and 10 bases had no gene match. Looked up from germline, CDR1 is LGHNA and CDR2 is YSLEER. This CDR3 is 18 amino acids long. The CDR3 spells CASSQVVLAGGPLNEQFF. The CDR3 DNA is TGCGCCAGCAGCCAAGTGGTGCTAGCGGGAGGGCCCCTCAATGAGCAGTTCTTC.

V gene TRBV27 combines with J gene TRBJ2-1; TRBD2 might be the D (5 bases). This CDR3 has 14 residues. V lost 0 bases to trimming and J lost 5 bases, with 8 bases between them. Germline V lookup: CDR1 MNHEY, CDR2 SMNVEV (reference sequence). CDR3 DNA sequence: TGTGCCAGCAGTTTATCACTAGGACACAATGAGCAGTTCTTC. Translation: CASSLSLGHNEQFF.

On this clone: The sample has other DNA sequences that encode this CDR3 too. The rearrangement links TRBV19 to TRBJ1-1, with a possible D match to TRBD1 (6 bases). The CDR3 is made up of 14 amino acids. V was trimmed by 6 bases and J by 0 bases, leaving 11 bases between them. The germline V gene has CDR1 LNHDA and CDR2 SQIVND (reference sequence). The CDR3 region is CASSPRTVNTEAFF. The CDR3 DNA follows: TGTGCCAGTAGCCCAAGGACAGTGAACACTGAAGCTTTCTTT.

The chain employs TRBV11-3 and TRBJ1-3, with TRBD1 as a possible D gene (6 bases). Trimming took 5 bases from V and 0 from J, leaving 11 bases between them. The CDR3 runs to 15 residues. Germline-derived CDR1 and CDR2 are SGHNT and YENEEA. The CDR3 is CASSQQGNSGNTIYF. CDR3 nucleotide sequence: TGTGCCAGCAGCCAACAGGGAAACTCTGGAAACACCATATATTTT.

The chain links TRBV12-3 or TRBV12-4 to TRBJ2-7; weak D call: TRBD1 (6 bases). Trimming removed 7 bases at V and 1 base at J, with 11 bases between. The CDR3 totals 13 residues. The CDR3 DNA sequence: TGTGCCAGCACTCACGGACAGTCCTACGAGCAGTACTTC. Its protein product is CASTHGQSYEQYF.

This chain uses TRBV19 with TRBJ2-1; tentatively, D is TRBD2 (7 bases). This CDR3 region has 15 residues. Trimming removed 3 bases at V and 3 bases at J, with 12 bases between. Germline CDR1 and CDR2: LNHDA and SQIVND (reference sequence). Here the CDR3 reads CASSIVGGGYNEQFF. CDR3 coding DNA: TGTGCCAGTAGTATCGTAGGGGGGGGCTACAATGAGCAGTTCTTC.

The CDR3 DNA sequence: TGTGCCAGTAGTATCGGGGGGGGCGACGAAAAACTGTTTTTT. As protein: CASSIGGGDEKLFF. The chain combines TRBV19 with TRBJ1-4, with TRBD1 as a possible D gene (6 bases). CDR1 and CDR2 from the germline V gene are LNHDA and SQIVND (reference sequence). The length of the CDR3 is 14 residues. The germline V and J ends were trimmed by 3 bases and 8 bases, with 13 bases remaining between them.

The rearrangement uses TRBV7-2 and TRBJ2-7; 9 nucleotides agree with TRBD2. This CDR3 has 14 amino acids. The junction had 1 base not matched to a gene; V was cut back by 3 bases and J by 1 base. CDR1 SGHTA and CDR2 FQGNSA come from the germline V gene. CDR3 sequence (DNA): TGTGCCAGCAGCTTTACTAGCGGGTCCTACGAGCAGTACTTC. Its translation is CASSFTSGSYEQYF.